The 22 T cell receptor beta chains in this list originate from one sample, sequenced in a study of blood T cell repertoires in COVID-19. The table came from immunoSEQ multiplex PCR; TCRdb's copy has only in-frame clones and leaves some out. There are 170,000 or so clones in the sample; approximately 90% occur only once, and about 0.95% lies in the top ten. The sample taken for sequencing was peripheral blood. The receptor source for this set is a woman younger than 30 who had recovered from COVID-19.

This chain joins TRBV11-3 and TRBJ2-1, with 9 bases fitting TRBD1. Germline V gene sequence: CDR1 SGHNT, CDR2 YENEEA. There are 15 residues in the CDR3. The junction had 9 bases not matched to a gene; V was cut back by 5 bases and J by 7 bases. In DNA form, the CDR3 reads TGTGCCAGCAGCCGAAGGACAGGGGACTTAAATGAGCAGTTCTTC. This translates into CASSRRTGDLNEQFF. The whole variable domain, remainder taken from reference TRBV11-3 and TRBJ2-1, is EAGVVQSPRYKIIEKKQPVAFWCNPISGHNTLYWYLQNLGQGPELLIRYENEEAVDDSQLPKDRFSAERLKGVDSTLKIQPAELGDSAVYLCASSRRTGDLNEQFFGPGTRLTVL.

The chain is built from TRBV19 and TRBJ1-1; no firm D call. CDR1 and CDR2 (germline): LNHDA, SQIVND (reference sequence). The CDR3 consists of 13 residues. V gave up 5 bases and J gave up 0 bases, with 7 bases separating them. The CDR3 here is CASSYSLNTEAFF. The CDR3 bases are TGTGCCAGTAGTTACAGTCTGAACACTGAAGCTTTCTTT.

The chain recombines TRBV6-5 with TRBJ1-2; 7 bases are a match to TRBD1. Germline CDR1 is MNHEY and CDR2 is SVGAGI. The V segment lost 6 bases and the J segment 2 bases; nucleotides outside the gene matches: 9. The CDR3 contains 15 residues. DNA of the CDR3: TGTGCCAGCAGGGAGTCGACAGGGACCAACTATGGCTACACCTTC. It yields the protein CASRESTGTNYGYTF.

The V call is TRBV5-4, the J call TRBJ1-2; 7 bases agree with TRBD1. The V gene end was trimmed by 3 bases and the J gene end by 4 bases; junction bases not matched to a gene: 9. Germline CDR1 SGHNT, CDR2 YYREEE (reference sequence). There are 15 residues in the CDR3. The CDR3 reads CASSSGRQGFYGYTF. The CDR3 coding sequence is TGTGCCAGCAGCTCCGGTAGACAGGGATTCTATGGCTACACCTTC.

This CDR3 reads CASREIGSEQYF. The CDR3 DNA reads TGTGCCAGCAGGGAGATAGGAAGCGAGCAGTACTTC. The chain has TRBV6-5 and TRBJ2-7; no definite D call. This CDR3 has 12 amino acids. Germline-derived CDR1 and CDR2 are MNHEY and SVGAGI. V was cut by 6 bases and J by 6 bases, with 12 bases left in between.

The rearrangement joins TRBV4-3 to TRBJ2-5; D not resolved. In germline, CDR1 is LGHNA, CDR2 YSLEER. This CDR3 spans 18 amino acids. V gave up 0 bases and J gave up 2 bases, with 19 bases separating them. As DNA, the CDR3 is TGCGCCAGCAGCCAAGATCTGGCCGGGTGGAGCCCTCAAGAGACCCAGTACTTC. Translating gives CASSQDLAGWSPQETQYF.

This clone is a singleton in its sample. This chain links TRBV6-4 with TRBJ2-3, with 8 bases fitting TRBD2. Looked up from germline, CDR1 is MRHNA and CDR2 is SNTAGT. The CDR3 has 17 amino acids. Germline trimming cut 0 bases from V and 1 base from J; bases unmatched to any gene: 6. This chain's CDR3 is CASSDSGAGGGTDTQYF. CDR3 DNA sequence: TGTGCCAGCAGTGACTCGGGTGCGGGAGGAGGCACAGATACGCAGTATTTT.

This clone has just one count. This sequence joins TRBV6-6 and TRBJ2-3; D perhaps matches TRBD1 (5 bases). With 6 bases removed from V and 3 bases from J, the gap between germline ends came to 10 bases. Germline V gene data show CDR1 as MNHNY and CDR2 as SVGAGI (reference sequence). CDR3 length equals 13 residues. CDR3 protein: CASRWAGTDTQYF. The CDR3 region has the DNA TGTGCCAGCAGATGGGCAGGGACAGATACGCAGTATTTT.

This sequence joins TRBV5-1 and TRBJ2-3, with 11 bases matching TRBD2. Germline assignment: CDR1 SGHRS and CDR2 YFSETQ. This CDR3 has 16 residues. V lost 3 bases to trimming and J lost 2 bases; unmatched junction nucleotides: 5. CDR3 coding DNA: TGCGCCAGCAGCTGGGGGACTAGCGGAGTCACAGATACGCAGTATTTT. As protein: CASSWGTSGVTDTQYF.

The chain recombines TRBV7-9 with TRBJ2-5; 8 nucleotides match TRBD1. The V gene end was trimmed by 4 bases and the J gene end by 3 bases; junction bases not matched to a gene: 13. Per germline, CDR1 SEHNR and CDR2 FQNEAQ (reference sequence). This CDR3 has 17 residues. Written as DNA, the CDR3 is TGTGCCAGCAGCTCCACCGGGACAGGAGACAACAAAGAGACCCAGTACTTC. Translating it yields CASSSTGTGDNKETQYF.

In this sample, this clone turned up once. The V and J genes are TRBV2 and TRBJ2-4; D is undetermined. The CDR3 has 15 amino acids. Per the germline V gene, CDR1 is SNHLY and CDR2 is FYNNEI. Trimming took 3 bases from V and 0 from J, leaving 9 bases between them. Here the CDR3 DNA reads TGTGCCAGCAGTGATGATTCGGGAGCCAAAAACATTCAGTACTTC. Amino acid sequence: CASSDDSGAKNIQYF.

This rearrangement joins TRBV19 to TRBJ2-1; D gene uncertain. Germline CDR1 LNHDA, CDR2 SQIVND (reference sequence). Between the trimmed V and J ends, which lost 2 bases and 7 bases, there was a span of 9 bases. The CDR3 extends over 13 amino acids. DNA for the CDR3: TGTGCCAGTAGTATAACGGCAGGTAATGAGCAGTTCTTC. It translates to CASSITAGNEQFF.

CDR3 residues: CATPGSHNEQFF. CDR3 DNA: TGTGCCACCCCGGGTTCACACAATGAGCAGTTCTTC. The chain carries TRBV5-6 and TRBJ2-1; D is ambiguous. Trimming removed 9 bases at V and 5 bases at J, with 12 bases between. The length of the CDR3 is 12 residues. The V gene's germline CDR1 is SGHDT and CDR2 YYEEEE.

The J gene is TRBJ2-2, the V gene TRBV6-5; unclear D gene. V dropped 6 bases and J dropped 6 bases, with 8 bases sitting between them. The germline gives CDR1 MNHEY, CDR2 SVGAGI. The CDR3 runs to 12 residues. Written as DNA, the CDR3 is TGTGCCAGCAGAAGTGGAGCCGGGGAGCTGTTTTTT. As protein: CASRSGAGELFF.

This sequence joins TRBV9 and TRBJ1-1, with 11 bases matching TRBD1. CDR3 length: 17 amino acids. Losses at the gene ends were 3 bases for V and 0 bases for J; bases not matched to a gene: 7. Germline assignment: CDR1 SGDLS and CDR2 YYNGEE. CDR3 sequence: CASSDRTGGVLNTEAFF. CDR3 sequence (DNA): TGTGCCAGCAGCGACAGGACAGGGGGCGTTTTGAACACTGAAGCTTTCTTT.

Regarding this clone: The same CDR3 is also encoded by other DNA sequences in this sample. The chain employs TRBV18 and TRBJ2-5, with 7 bases identical to TRBD1. CDR3 length: 13 amino acids. Germline lookup yields CDR1 KGHSH and CDR2 LQKENI. V dropped 3 bases and J dropped 2; count of bases not matched to a gene: 0. The CDR3 protein is CASSPRGQETQYF. CDR3 DNA sequence: TGTGCCAGCTCACCCAGGGGGCAAGAGACCCAGTACTTC.

V and J are TRBV24-1 and TRBJ2-7; 7 nucleotides match TRBD1. Germline trimming cut 5 bases from V and 4 bases from J; bases unmatched to any gene: 7. The germline gives CDR1 KGHDR, CDR2 SFDVKD. This CDR3 has 14 amino acids. The CDR3 loop reads CATSGDRNGYEQYF. The CDR3 DNA sequence: TGTGCCACCAGTGGGGACAGAAACGGGTACGAGCAGTACTTC.

The sample holds one count of this clone. The chain carries TRBV10-3 and TRBJ1-2; D is ambiguous. CDR3 length: 17 amino acids. The germline gives CDR1 ENHRY, CDR2 SYGVKD. Trimming took 4 bases from V and 0 from J, leaving 18 bases between them. The CDR3 spells CAISGSSQWAANYGYTF. Here the CDR3 DNA reads TGTGCCATCAGTGGGTCCTCCCAGTGGGCAGCTAACTATGGCTACACCTTC.

This clone appeared a single time. This chain joins TRBV3-1 (or the pseudogene TRBV3-2) and TRBJ2-1, with 14 bases identical to TRBD2. The CDR3 is made up of 18 amino acids. Germline CDR1 reads LGHDT; CDR2 reads YNNKEL (reference sequence). Germline trimming cut 0 bases from V and 7 bases from J; bases unmatched to any gene: 8. The CDR3 here is CASSQDRLAGGPRNEQFF. DNA for the CDR3: TGTGCCAGCAGCCAAGATCGACTAGCGGGGGGGCCCCGGAATGAGCAGTTCTTC.

The chain joins TRBV5-1 to TRBJ2-5; 14 nucleotides align to TRBD2. With V trimmed by 4 bases and J by 1 base, 6 bases remained unmatched. Germline V CDR1 and CDR2: SGHRS, YFSETQ. The CDR3 loop spans 17 amino acids. CDR3 amino acids: CASSPPGLAGGQETQYF. The CDR3 nucleotides are TGCGCCAGCAGCCCCCCCGGACTAGCGGGGGGCCAAGAGACCCAGTACTTC.

The rearrangement uses TRBV5-6 and TRBJ1-1, with TRBD1 matching 9 bases. CDR1 is SGHDT and CDR2 is YYEEEE in the germline V gene. Trimming removed 0 bases from V and 4 bases from J; junction bases left unmatched: 1. The CDR3 is made up of 14 amino acids. The CDR3 loop reads CASSLAGQGTEAFF. CDR3 nucleotides: TGTGCCAGCAGCTTGGCGGGACAGGGCACTGAAGCTTTCTTT. Complete variable domain (other parts from reference TRBV5-6 and TRBJ1-1): DAGVTQSPTHLIKTRGQQVTLRCSPKSGHDTVSWYQQALGQGPQFIFQYYEEEERQRGNFPDRFSGHQFPNYSSELNVNALLLGDSALYLCASSLAGQGTEAFFGQGTRLTVV.

The chain joins TRBV5-1 to TRBJ2-1, with 7 nucleotides matching TRBD1. The CDR3 is 16 residues long. Unmatched junction bases numbered 8, after V lost 4 bases and J lost 1 base. The germline CDR1 and CDR2 sequences are SGHRS and YFSETQ. CDR3 sequence (DNA): TGCGCCAGCAGCCCCAATCCGGGACAGTCCTACAATGAGCAGTTCTTC. Residues: CASSPNPGQSYNEQFF. Variable domain in full (rest from reference TRBV5-1 and TRBJ2-1): KAGVTQTPRYLIKTRGQQVTLSCSPISGHRSVSWYQQTPGQGLQFLFEYFSETQRNKGNFPGRFSGRQFSNSRSEMNVSTLELGDSALYLCASSPNPGQSYNEQFFGPGTRLTVL.